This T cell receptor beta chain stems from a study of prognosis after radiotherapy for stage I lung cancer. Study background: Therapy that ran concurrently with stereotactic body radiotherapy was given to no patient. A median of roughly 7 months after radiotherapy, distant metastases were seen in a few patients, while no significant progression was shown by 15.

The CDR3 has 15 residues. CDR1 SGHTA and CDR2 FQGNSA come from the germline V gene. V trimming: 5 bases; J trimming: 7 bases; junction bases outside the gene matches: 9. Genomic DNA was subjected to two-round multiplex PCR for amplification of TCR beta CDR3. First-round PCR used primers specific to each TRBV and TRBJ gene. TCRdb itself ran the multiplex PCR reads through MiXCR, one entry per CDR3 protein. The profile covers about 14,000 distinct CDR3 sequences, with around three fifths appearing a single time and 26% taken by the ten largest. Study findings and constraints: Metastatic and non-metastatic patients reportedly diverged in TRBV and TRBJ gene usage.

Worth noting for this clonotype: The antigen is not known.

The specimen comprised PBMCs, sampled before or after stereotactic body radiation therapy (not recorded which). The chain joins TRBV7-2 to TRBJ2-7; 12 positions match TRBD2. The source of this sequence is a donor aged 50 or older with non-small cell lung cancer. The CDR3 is CASSTLAGGPIEQYF. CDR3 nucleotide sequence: TGTGCCAGCAGCACCCTAGCGGGAGGGCCTATTGAGCAGTACTTC.